These T cell receptor beta chains were read from a single sample in a study of T cells in localized non-small cell lung cancer. Profiling relied on immunoSEQ multiplex PCR, and the TCRdb table lists in-frame clones only, not all of them. The repertoire consists of some 50,000 clones, with around 87% occurring once and the leading ten covering 16%. This specimen consisted of PBMCs, obtained before any cancer treatment. Every receptor here comes from a female donor with stage II lung adenocarcinoma. The CDR3 runs from the conserved cysteine through the conserved F or W. Each record gives: J gene, D gene, V gene, clone size, CDR3 protein, CDR3 DNA. The D gene is left open where the match is weak. Only part of the rows carry a size: once, few, many, or a class if the clone is expanded.

>TRBJ2-3|TRBD1|TRBV19|-
CASADRGTDTQYF
TGTGCCAGCGCGGACAGGGGGACAGATACGCAGTATTTT
>TRBJ2-1|TRBD2|TRBV9|-
CASSPIGGGESSLEQFF
TGTGCCAGCAGCCCAATTGGCGGGGGGGAATCTTCGCTCGAGCAGTTCTTC
>TRBJ2-5|-|TRBV7-9|-
CASNRRGQETQYF
TGTGCCAGCAACAGGCGGGGTCAAGAGACCCAGTACTTC
>TRBJ2-2|-|TRBV11-3|-
CASSLSGRGGDTGELFF
TGTGCCAGCAGTTTATCCGGTCGGGGTGGGGACACCGGGGAGCTGTTTTTT
>TRBJ1-1|TRBD1|TRBV10-3|-
CAISAGGKDTEAFF
TGTGCCATCAGTGCAGGGGGTAAGGACACTGAAGCTTTCTTT
>TRBJ2-5|TRBD2|TRBV2|-
CASSETSGPFQETQYF
TGTGCCAGCAGTGAGACTAGCGGGCCATTTCAAGAGACCCAGTACTTC
>TRBJ2-1|-|TRBV29-1|-
CSANRDNSYNEQFF
TGCAGCGCTAACCGGGACAACTCCTACAATGAGCAGTTCTTC
>TRBJ1-2|-|TRBV5-1|-
CASSLEVTGGAFGYTF
TGCGCCAGCAGCTTGGAGGTGACTGGGGGCGCCTTCGGCTACACCTTC
>TRBJ1-5|-|TRBV30|-
CAWSVEGGNQPQHF
TGTGCCTGGAGTGTAGAGGGTGGAAATCAGCCCCAGCATTTT
>TRBJ1-5|-|TRBV10-2|-
CASSDGRPNQPQHF
TGCGCCAGCAGTGACGGCAGGCCGAATCAGCCCCAGCATTTT
>TRBJ2-3|-|TRBV11-2|-
CASSGGGDTQYF
TGTGCCAGCTCCGGAGGGGGAGATACGCAGTATTTT
>TRBJ1-4|-|TRBV2|-
CASSEGLWEKLFF
TGTGCCAGCAGTGAAGGTCTGTGGGAAAAACTGTTTTTT
>TRBJ2-1|-|TRBV7-8|-
CASSYETPYNEQFF
TGTGCCAGCAGTTACGAGACTCCTTACAATGAGCAGTTCTTC
>TRBJ2-3|-|TRBV2|-
CASSVRGGSTDTQYF
TGTGCCAGCAGTGTTAGGGGGGGCAGCACAGATACGCAGTATTTT
>TRBJ2-7|-|TRBV6-1|-
CASSDSAGTGTYEQYF
TGTGCCAGCAGTGATTCAGCTGGTACTGGAACTTACGAGCAGTACTTC
>TRBJ2-3|TRBD2|TRBV15|-
CATSEGGGTRTQYF
TGTGCCACCAGCGAGGGCGGGGGGACTAGGACGCAGTATTTT
>TRBJ1-2|-|TRBV19|-
CASRLADGANYGYTF
TGTGCCAGTAGGCTTGCGGACGGAGCTAACTATGGCTACACCTTC
>TRBJ2-1|-|TRBV9|-
CASSVDVGSYNEQFF
TGTGCCAGCAGCGTAGACGTAGGCTCCTACAATGAGCAGTTCTTC
>TRBJ2-7|-|TRBV29-1|-
CSVEGVPGTNEQYF
TGCAGCGTCGAGGGCGTACCAGGGACCAACGAGCAGTACTTC
>TRBJ1-1|-|TRBV10-3|-
CAISESLNTEAFF
TGTGCCATCAGTGAGTCTCTCAACACTGAAGCTTTCTTT
>TRBJ1-2|TRBD1|TRBV29-1|once
CSVPRQGGYTF
TGCAGCGTTCCCAGACAGGGTGGCTACACCTTC
>TRBJ1-3|-|TRBV15|-
CATSRGQPFSGNTIYF
TGTGCCACCAGCAGAGGACAGCCTTTCTCTGGAAACACCATATATTTT
>TRBJ2-7|-|TRBV18|-
CASSPMGPPYEQYF
TGTGCCAGCTCACCCATGGGACCGCCCTACGAGCAGTACTTC
>TRBJ2-7|TRBD1|TRBV28|-
CASHTPLINRGGRNEQYF
TGTGCCAGCCATACCCCACTAATAAACAGGGGCGGTCGGAACGAGCAGTACTTC
>TRBJ1-4|-|TRBV18|-
CASSPGLGGEKLFF
TGTGCCAGCTCACCGGGCCTCGGGGGGGAAAAACTGTTTTTT
>TRBJ2-7|TRBD2|TRBV15|-
CATSRDQRGYEQYF
TGTGCCACCAGCAGAGATCAGCGGGGATACGAGCAGTACTTC
>TRBJ2-7|TRBD2|TRBV10-3|-
CAITGLAGGLYEQYF
TGTGCCATCACTGGGTTGGCGGGGGGGCTTTACGAGCAGTACTTC
>TRBJ1-2|TRBD1|TRBV19|-
CASRLTGNYGYTF
TGTGCCAGTAGATTGACAGGGAACTATGGCTACACCTTC
>TRBJ2-1|-|TRBV5-1|-
CASSLEHYYEQFF
TGCGCCAGCAGCTTGGAACATTACTATGAGCAGTTCTTC
>TRBJ1-5|-|TRBV11-2|-
CASSRAHSNQPQHF
TGTGCCAGCAGCCGGGCCCATTCCAATCAGCCCCAGCATTTT
>TRBJ1-1|TRBD1|TRBV6-6|-
CASTMDRAGNTEAFF
TGTGCCAGCACCATGGACAGGGCGGGGAACACTGAAGCTTTCTTT
>TRBJ1-1|-|TRBV28|-
CASSLATLRAEAFF
TGTGCCAGCAGCCTTGCCACCCTCAGGGCTGAAGCTTTCTTT
>TRBJ1-1|-|TRBV5-5|-
CASSLEGDAVPAFF
TGTGCCAGCAGCTTGGAAGGGGACGCAGTCCCAGCTTTCTTT
>TRBJ1-4|-|TRBV9|-
CASSLGQINEKLFF
TGTGCCAGCAGCTTAGGCCAGATTAATGAAAAACTGTTTTTT
>TRBJ1-4|-|TRBV5-1|-
CASSLGEMRFPYEKLFF
TGCGCCAGCAGCTTAGGGGAAATGAGGTTCCCATATGAAAAACTGTTTTTT
>TRBJ1-1|-|TRBV6-5|once
CASSYSVGGNTEAFF
TGTGCCAGCAGTTACTCGGTTGGGGGGAACACTGAAGCTTTCTTT
>TRBJ2-2|TRBD2|TRBV5-4|-
CASSLPGGLTTGELFF
TGTGCCAGCAGCTTGCCCGGGGGACTAACAACCGGGGAGCTGTTTTTT
>TRBJ1-3|-|TRBV7-5|once
CVRSLNCSGPSGNTIYF
TGTGTCAGAAGCTTAAACTGTTCGGGGCCCTCTGGAAACACCATATATTTT
>TRBJ1-5|TRBD1|TRBV6-1|-
CASRRDRGPNQPQHF
TGTGCCAGCAGGAGGGACAGGGGGCCAAATCAGCCCCAGCATTTT
>TRBJ1-2|-|TRBV27|-
CASSLSDRFDGYTF
TGTGCCAGCAGTTTATCAGACAGGTTCGATGGCTACACCTTC
>TRBJ1-4|-|TRBV29-1|few
CSVGLSNEKLFF
TGCAGCGTTGGACTATCCAATGAAAAACTGTTTTTT
>TRBJ2-7|TRBD1|TRBV2|-
CASSVDRTFYEQYF
TGTGCCAGCAGTGTGGACAGGACCTTCTACGAGCAGTACTTC
>TRBJ1-2|TRBD1|TRBV4-1|-
CASSQEDRGNYGYTF
TGCGCCAGCAGCCAAGAGGACAGGGGGAACTATGGCTACACCTTC
>TRBJ2-1|-|TRBV5-1|-
CASSPDSANEQFF
TGCGCCAGCAGCCCTGACAGTGCCAATGAGCAGTTCTTC
>TRBJ2-5|TRBD1|TRBV7-3|-
CASSRQGQSQETQYF
TGTGCCAGCAGCCGACAGGGTCAATCCCAAGAGACCCAGTACTTC
>TRBJ1-2|-|TRBV2|-
CASSERQGIGYTF
TGTGCCAGCAGTGAAAGGCAGGGGATCGGCTACACCTTC
>TRBJ1-4|-|TRBV28|-
CASSLGRNEKLFF
TGTGCCAGCAGTTTGGGCCGGAATGAAAAACTGTTTTTT
>TRBJ1-5|-|TRBV2|-
CASKEDIFSNQPQHF
TGTGCCAGCAAAGAAGATATTTTTAGCAATCAGCCCCAGCATTTT
>TRBJ2-1|TRBD1|TRBV7-8|-
CASSSAPWDRGYNEQFF
TGTGCCAGCAGCTCTGCTCCCTGGGACAGGGGATACAATGAGCAGTTCTTC
>TRBJ1-1|-|TRBV9|many
CASSGDNWNTEAFF
TGTGCCAGCAGCGGGGACAACTGGAACACTGAAGCTTTCTTT
>TRBJ2-3|TRBD2|TRBV19|-
CASSMRLAGGRADTQYF
TGTGCCAGTAGTATGAGGTTAGCGGGGGGCCGCGCAGATACGCAGTATTTT
>TRBJ2-7|-|TRBV18|-
CASSPARGSSYEQYF
TGTGCCAGCTCACCAGCTCGTGGCAGTTCCTACGAGCAGTACTTC
>TRBJ2-1|-|TRBV9|-
CASSDSGTLTSYNEQFF
TGTGCCAGCAGCGATTCCGGGACACTAACTTCCTACAATGAGCAGTTCTTC
>TRBJ1-6|-|TRBV6-5|-
CASTEDSPLHF
TGTGCCAGCACGGAAGATTCACCCCTCCACTTT
>TRBJ2-5|-|TRBV18|-
CASSPGVQETQYF
TGTGCCAGCTCACCTGGGGTCCAAGAGACCCAGTACTTC